This T cell receptor beta chain derives from a study of control samples from healthy donors and cancer patients. The CDR3 extends over 14 amino acids. The ends were cut back, 0 bases at V and 5 bases at J, with 12 bases in the middle. The germline V gene encodes CDR1 SGHRS and CDR2 YFSETQ. Only in-frame clones appear in the TCRdb table, and some are missing; sequencing was by immunoSEQ multiplex PCR. The table lists around 170,000 clones, 90% of them singletons. The V gene is TRBV5-1, the J gene TRBJ2-7, with D perhaps matching TRBD2 (6 bases). The TCR comes from a woman in her forties or fifties in good health. Sequenced: blood. CDR3 nucleotides: TGCGCCAGCAGCTTGGGGGACTTTCTGGACGAGCAGTACTTC. Protein sequence: CASSLGDFLDEQYF.